The sequence of this TCR beta chain was determined in a study of blood T cell repertoires in COVID-19. CDR3 length: 13 amino acids. Germline CDR1 and CDR2: MNHEY and SMNVEV (reference sequence). Trimming removed 5 bases at V and 2 bases at J, with 6 bases between. Sequenced by immunoSEQ multiplex PCR; TCRdb stores in-frame clones only, minus some. The data show some 250,000 clones, approximately 83% seen once. This clone has just one count. Other nucleotide sequences from this sample produce the same CDR3. The gene calls are TRBV27 and TRBJ2-2; D gene uncertain. The clonotype was recovered from a woman of 80 years or more with acute or convalescent COVID-19. The material sequenced was peripheral blood. This chain's CDR3 is CASSGGNTGELFF. Here the CDR3 DNA reads TGTGCCAGCAGTGGCGGTAACACCGGGGAGCTGTTTTTT.